This T cell receptor beta chain was captured by sequencing in a study of blood T cell repertoires in COVID-19. Study overall: COVID-19 samples collected from the United States, Italy and Spain covered acute and convalescent phases. Nucleic acid was either cDNA or gDNA, and it came from T cells, B-cell-depleted T cells, or PBMCs.

This clone was seen a single time. Germline V CDR1 and CDR2: SGHRS, YFSETQ. The CDR3 length is 14 residues. With V trimmed by 3 bases and J by 1 base, 2 bases remained unmatched. In the authors' workflow: Amplification of reference gene primers provided the estimated nucleated cell counts. Profiled with immunoSEQ multiplex PCR; TCRdb holds only in-frame clones, not every one. For V, J and clone size, that table is used; D and trimming come from the DNA. The sample lists about 290,000 clones; approximately 80% were seen once. Sequenced material: peripheral blood. The chain has TRBV5-1 and TRBJ1-1; 8 bases are shared with TRBD1. The source of this sequence is a woman between 45 and 65 years old with active or convalescent COVID-19. CDR3 bases: TGCGCCAGCAGCTCTCAGGGGGCGAACACTGAAGCTTTCTTT. Encoded protein: CASSSQGANTEAFF.